The sequence of this T cell receptor (beta chain) was determined in a study of vaccination and CD4 T cells after COVID-19 (dated by TCRdb to between 2021 and 2024). Broadly, across the study: SARS-CoV-2 positivity had been established in the convalescent patients by nasal swab PCR, and mild disease was recorded in about 9 of these patients and severe disease in one. A few convalescent patients gave samples both early after vaccination (day 14) and late after vaccination (days 161 to 241). In 10 COVID-19 convalescent patients and a handful of infection-naive healthy vaccine recipients, the spike-specific CD4+ TCR repertoire before mRNA vaccination was compared with the repertoire after mRNA vaccination. Post-vaccine blood samples were obtained a median of about 70 days after the second vaccine dose, with a range of roughly 13 to 250 days. Participants got two doses of the Pfizer-BioNTech BNT162b2 vaccine (n=8) or two doses of the Moderna mRNA-1273 vaccine (n=2). Post-COVID blood samples from convalescent patients were collected a median of approximately 93 days after diagnosis, with a range of 35 to 161 days. The convalescent cohort included six males and four females, with two Hispanic individuals, seven Caucasians, two Asians and one multiracial person.

The library relied on PCR. Sequencing took place on an Illumina iSeq 100. The paper's processing steps were these. Non-productive sequences were removed, and CDR3s that did not start with C, did not end with F or W, or were shorter than 7 amino acids were discarded. Levenshtein distances (stringdist) and unrooted phylogenetic trees (ape) in R version 3.6.1 were used to assess CDR3 homology. In TCRdb, the public reads were trimmed at Q25 with fastp and aligned with MiXCR, with productive beta chains retained. A single entry per CDR3 protein holds the most common genes and DNA from its merged rows. TCRdb's processing, not the authors' own work, is the source of the V and J calls. Present in this sample are approximately 30,000 distinct CDR3 sequences, 45% to 60% of which were seen just once. The ten biggest clones cover roughly 5% of the sample. CDR3 length: 16 amino acids, cysteine to phenylalanine. Left in the record is the CDR3 DNA by itself, 48 bases read in frame from the first base. The germline V gene (reference sequence) yields LNHDA for CDR1 and SQIVND for CDR2. Trimming costs V 3 bases and J 2 bases, and their ends lie 11 bases apart.

Read against the paper, the sample's time point label means: late sampling 161 to 241 days after vaccination in three convalescent patients. Positive SARS-CoV-2 PCR tests in the convalescent patients dated from March to December 2020, before Alpha, Beta and Delta variants emerged in the United States. Ficoll-Paque Plus gradient centrifugation was used to isolate PBMCs from whole blood, and the isolated PBMCs were then either used fresh or cryopreserved at -140C. Study-wide findings and limitations: Of the vaccine-specific clones found in convalescent patients, nearly all (304 of 307) were mono-reactive for SARS-CoV-2 spike instead of being cross-reactive with common cold coronaviruses. The median number of SARS-CoV-2-reactive clonotypes rose from approximately 20 after infection to 38 after vaccination, but the change was not significant. The number of convalescent patients in the study was relatively small, and the study did not examine early timepoints following natural infection. In convalescent patients, a median around 89% of post-vaccine SARS-CoV-2-reactive clones were detected only after vaccination, suggesting vaccine-specific priming.

The table lists this clonotype with a few counts. What this receptor recognizes is not known. No much larger clonotype is one base removed from it; base qualities were not supplied. The receptor was derived from a human donor who had recovered from COVID-19. The sequencing here drew on CD4+ T cells from blood, taken about 7 months after SARS-CoV-2 vaccination. The rearrangement joined TRBV19 to TRBJ2-6; the D gene cannot be resolved reliably. The nucleotides are TGTGCCAGTAGTATTACTGGTCAAGCTGGGGCCAACGTCCTGACTTTC. This gives the protein CASSITGQAGANVLTF.